The 24 T cell receptor beta chains below come from one sample, sequenced in a study of cytomegalovirus exposure and HLA in healthy donors. It was with 60 Vbeta and 13 Jbeta primers that the PCR ran. TCRdb's copy holds only in-frame clones and misses some; the assay was immunoSEQ multiplex PCR. The table lists fewer than 250,000 clones, roughly 80% of them singletons. Sequenced: PBMCs. Source of these receptors: a male donor in good health and CMV-seronegative.

This clone was observed a single time. V and J are TRBV30 and TRBJ2-1; 7 nucleotides align to TRBD2. Germline trimming cut 2 bases from V and 10 bases from J; bases unmatched to any gene: 2. In germline, CDR1 is GTSNPN, CDR2 SVGIG (reference sequence). This CDR3 has 11 residues. The CDR3 protein is CAWSRGLEQFF. The CDR3 DNA reads as TGTGCCTGGAGTAGGGGACTAGAGCAGTTCTTC.

This clone was seen only a few times. The chain's CDR3 is CASSLERVEYEQYF. CDR3 nucleotide sequence: TGCGCCAGCAGCTTGGAGCGGGTAGAATACGAGCAGTACTTC. The chain joins TRBV5-1 to TRBJ2-7, with a possible D match to TRBD2 (6 bases). V was pared by 0 bases and J by 4 bases, with 11 bases between. The CDR3 is 14 residues long. The germline CDR1 and CDR2 sequences are SGHRS and YFSETQ.

This chain joins TRBV25-1 and TRBJ1-1, with TRBD1 identical over 9 bases. V lost 4 bases to trimming and J lost 4 bases; unmatched junction nucleotides: 10. This CDR3 has 16 amino acids. The germline V gene encodes CDR1 MGHDK and CDR2 SYGVNS. As DNA, the CDR3 is TGTGCCAGCAGTGCACAGGGGGCGGATTGGGTCACTGAAGCTTTCTTT. Its protein product is CASSAQGADWVTEAFF.

This chain joins TRBV19 and TRBJ2-5; D is perhaps TRBD1 (6 bases). From germline, CDR1 is LNHDA and CDR2 SQIVND (reference sequence). The CDR3 consists of 14 residues. Trimming removed 4 bases at V and 2 bases at J, with 11 bases between. The CDR3 protein is CASSRGPGQETQYF. The CDR3 DNA sequence: TGTGCCAGTAGTAGGGGGCCGGGTCAAGAGACCCAGTACTTC.

The CDR3, as DNA: TGCGCCAGCAGCTTGGGAGCGGGGGCTAGGGAGACCCAGTACTTC. It codes for CASSLGAGARETQYF. This chain joins TRBV5-1 and TRBJ2-5; 8 positions match TRBD2. Trimming removed 0 bases from V and 5 bases from J; junction bases left unmatched: 6. The CDR3 totals 15 residues. Looked up from germline, CDR1 is SGHRS and CDR2 is YFSETQ. The entire variable domain, with the rest obtained from reference TRBV5-1 and TRBJ2-5, is as follows: KAGVTQTPRYLIKTRGQQVTLSCSPISGHRSVSWYQQTPGQGLQFLFEYFSETQRNKGNFPGRFSGRQFSNSRSEMNVSTLELGDSALYLCASSLGAGARETQYFGPGTRLLVL.

The genes are TRBV2 and TRBJ2-1; the D is unclear. This CDR3 is 15 amino acids long. Germline lookup yields CDR1 SNHLY and CDR2 FYNNEI. V lost 6 bases and J lost 8, with 20 bases in between. The CDR3 bases are TGTGCCAGCAGCGCGAGTTCTGTGTGGGCCCATGAGCAGTTCTTC. This sequence encodes CASSASSVWAHEQFF.

For this clone: A read error may produce the germline difference seen at one junction end. The rearrangement joins TRBV18 to TRBJ1-1, with a weak D call TRBD1 (5 bases). The germline V gene has CDR1 KGHSH and CDR2 LQKENI. The CDR3 sequence is 11 residues long. CDR3 sequence: CASSRQTHPYF. The DNA of the CDR3 is TGTGCCAGCTCCCGACAGACTCACCCTTACTTT. The full variable domain, with the rest looked up from reference TRBV18 and TRBJ1-1, is NAGVMQNPRHLVRRRGQEARLRCSPMKGHSHVYWYRQLPEEGLKFMVYLQKENIIDESGMPKERFSAEFPKEGPSILRIQQVVRGDSAAYFCASSRQTHPYFGQGTRLTVV.

The chain joins TRBV7-3 to TRBJ2-7; 8 bases line up with TRBD1. Losses at the gene ends were 2 bases for V and 7 bases for J; bases not matched to a gene: 7. The germline V gene encodes CDR1 SGHTA and CDR2 FQGTGA. This CDR3 contains 14 residues. The CDR3 sequence is CASSLAGQASEQYF. CDR3 DNA: TGTGCCAGCAGCTTAGCGGGACAGGCCTCTGAGCAGTACTTC.

The table lists this clone with a few counts. The CDR3 loop reads CASSPAAGGLNEQYF. The CDR3 bases are TGTGCCAGCAGCCCGGCGGCAGGGGGCCTAAACGAGCAGTACTTC. This chain connects TRBV7-3 to TRBJ2-7; 8 nucleotides match TRBD1. V lost 5 bases, J lost 5 bases, and 11 bases stayed unmatched. This CDR3 is 15 amino acids long. From germline, CDR1 is SGHTA and CDR2 FQGTGA.

The chain has TRBV9 and TRBJ2-1, with 8 bases lining up with TRBD2. The V gene's germline CDR1 is SGDLS and CDR2 YYNGEE. The CDR3 runs 18 residues. The V gene end was trimmed by 0 bases and the J gene end by 5 bases; junction bases not matched to a gene: 13. CDR3 region: CASSVDRGGRRLHNEQFF. The DNA of the CDR3 is TGTGCCAGCAGCGTAGATCGAGGCGGGAGGCGCCTCCACAATGAGCAGTTCTTC.

This sequence joins TRBV7-3 and TRBJ2-1; 10 positions match TRBD2. The CDR3 contains 16 residues. Germline V lookup: CDR1 SGHTA, CDR2 FQGTGA. V lost 5 bases, J lost 6 bases, and 10 bases stayed unmatched. CDR3 sequence (DNA): TGTGCCAGCAGCCCCGCGCCTAGCGGGAGCCGCAATGAGCAGTTCTTC. Residues: CASSPAPSGSRNEQFF.

The chain links TRBV7-9 to TRBJ2-3; TRBD2 might be the D (6 bases). Trimming removed 0 bases at V and 0 bases at J, with 13 bases between. The CDR3 runs 17 residues. Germline-derived CDR1 and CDR2 are SEHNR and FQNEAQ (reference sequence). The chain's CDR3 is CASSLAHGGTSTDTQYF. CDR3 nucleotides: TGTGCCAGCAGCTTAGCGCATGGCGGGACTAGCACAGATACGCAGTATTTT.

The chain carries TRBV6-5 and TRBJ2-1, with TRBD2 matching 7 bases. J was trimmed by 8 bases and V by 0 bases; bases with no gene match: 10. CDR3 size: 16 residues. From germline, CDR1 is MNHEY and CDR2 SVGAGI. CDR3 in amino acids: CASSYSPIAGNYEQFF. CDR3 coding DNA: TGTGCCAGCAGTTACTCGCCAATAGCGGGCAATTATGAGCAGTTCTTC.

The rearrangement links TRBV6-5 to TRBJ1-4; no clear D. This CDR3 contains 13 residues. The ends were cut back, 6 bases at V and 7 bases at J, with 12 bases in the middle. The V gene's germline CDR1 is MNHEY and CDR2 SVGAGI. The CDR3 reads CASSPGLREKLFF. The CDR3, as DNA: TGTGCCAGCAGCCCCGGGTTACGTGAAAAACTGTTTTTT.

This sequence joins TRBV9 and TRBJ2-1, with 8 nucleotides matching TRBD2. From germline, CDR1 is SGDLS and CDR2 YYNGEE. V dropped 1 base and J dropped 6; count of bases not matched to a gene: 3. CDR3 length: 14 residues. The CDR3 DNA reads as TGTGCCAGCAGCGTAACGGGAGGGGGCAATGAGCAGTTCTTC. It is translated as CASSVTGGGNEQFF.

The rearrangement uses TRBV5-1 and TRBJ2-7; TRBD2 is a possible D gene (5 bases). The V end lost 1 base, the J end lost 7 bases, and 15 bases lay between the germline ends. Germline lookup yields CDR1 SGHRS and CDR2 YFSETQ. CDR3 length equals 14 residues. The CDR3, as DNA: TGCGCCAGCAGCTTGAGTCTAGCTATATCTGAGCAGTACTTC. Amino acids: CASSLSLAISEQYF.

Here the CDR3 reads CASSRDRVGTDTQYF. The CDR3 DNA reads as TGTGCCAGCAGTCGGGACAGGGTAGGCACAGATACGCAGTATTTT. J is TRBJ2-3 and V is TRBV7-9, with 9 bases identical to TRBD1. The CDR3 is 15 residues long. Trimming at V came to 6 bases and at J to 1 base, leaving 5 bases not matched to a gene. In germline, CDR1 is SEHNR, CDR2 FQNEAQ (reference sequence).

The rearrangement joins TRBV27 to TRBJ1-6, with 11 bases lining up with TRBD1. The germline gives CDR1 MNHEY, CDR2 SMNVEV (reference sequence). The CDR3 covers 21 residues. After removal of 4 bases from V and 9 bases from J, the junction contained 23 bases not matched to a gene. The CDR3 DNA sequence: TGTGCCAGCAGTTATTCCCGATCCCGGACAGGGGGCCCCTCTGGTGGTTCACCCCTCCACTTT. It codes for CASSYSRSRTGGPSGGSPLHF.

This clone came up once. The V call is TRBV7-3, the J call TRBJ2-1, with 7 bases fitting TRBD1. The V and J ends lost 1 base and 4 bases, in that order; junction bases with no gene match: 1. CDR3 length: 14 residues. The V gene's germline CDR1 is SGHTA and CDR2 FQGTGA. The CDR3 protein is CASSLNRGYNEQFF. DNA for the CDR3: TGTGCCAGCAGCTTAAACAGGGGATACAATGAGCAGTTCTTC.

This clone was seen a single time. The V gene is TRBV2, the J gene TRBJ2-3; 8 nucleotides agree with TRBD2. The ends lost 4 bases at V and 3 bases at J; junction bases unmatched: 6. Looked up from germline, CDR1 is SNHLY and CDR2 is FYNNEI. The length of the CDR3 is 15 residues. The CDR3 region is CASSARREGTDTQYF. CDR3 DNA sequence: TGTGCCAGCAGTGCAAGACGGGAGGGGACAGATACGCAGTATTTT. Variable domain in full (rest from reference TRBV2 and TRBJ2-3): EPEVTQTPSHQVTQMGQEVILRCVPISNHLYFYWYRQILGQKVEFLVSFYNNEISEKSEIFDDQFSVERPDGSNFTLKIRSTKLEDSAMYFCASSARREGTDTQYFGPGTRLTVL.

The chain couples TRBV14 to TRBJ2-5, with 14 bases lining up with TRBD2. Germline loops: CDR1 SGHDN, CDR2 FVKESK. V was pared by 3 bases and J by 3 bases, with 6 bases of the junction left unmatched. The CDR3 runs to 17 residues. CDR3 nucleotides: TGTGCCAGCAGCCAGACCTTGGGACTAGCGGGAGAAGAGACCCAGTACTTC. Encoded protein: CASSQTLGLAGEETQYF. Filled out from reference TRBV14 and TRBJ2-5, the complete variable domain reads EAGVTQFPSHSVIEKGQTVTLRCDPISGHDNLYWYRRVMGKEIKFLLHFVKESKQDESGMPNNRFLAERTGGTYSTLKVQPAELEDSGVYFCASSQTLGLAGEETQYFGPGTRLLVL.

The V gene is TRBV5-1, the J gene TRBJ2-3, with 9 nucleotides matching TRBD2. The CDR3 covers 18 residues. Germline values: CDR1 SGHRS, CDR2 YFSETQ. Trimming cost V 4 bases and J 5 bases; bases outside gene matches: 17. CDR3 sequence reads: CASSLLGVEVAGVDTQYF. The CDR3 bases are TGCGCCAGCAGCCTTTTAGGGGTGGAGGTAGCGGGAGTAGATACGCAGTATTTT.

The chain recombines TRBV6-6 with TRBJ1-1; D gene uncertain. CDR1 is MNHNY and CDR2 is SVGAGI in the germline V gene (reference sequence). The CDR3 covers 16 residues. V dropped 0 bases and J dropped 2 bases, with 13 bases sitting between them. The CDR3 loop reads CASSYSRHAGNTEAFF. CDR3 DNA sequence: TGTGCCAGCAGTTACTCGAGGCACGCGGGCAACACTGAAGCTTTCTTT.

The V call is TRBV13, the J call TRBJ2-5; 8 nucleotides agree with TRBD2. CDR1 is PRHDT, CDR2 FYEKMQ, per germline (reference sequence). This CDR3 is 14 amino acids long. V shed 5 bases and J 5 bases; nucleotides not matched to a gene: 7. CDR3 in DNA: TGTGCCAGCAGCCTCGGGAGGGGAACGGAGACCCAGTACTTC. As protein: CASSLGRGTETQYF.